This T cell receptor beta chain came from a study of cytomegalovirus exposure and HLA in healthy donors. The PCR employed 60 Vbeta primers together with 13 Jbeta primers. Generated by immunoSEQ multiplex PCR, the TCRdb table keeps only in-frame clones and is missing some. Altogether about 89,000 clones are present, under 80% being singletons, with the ten largest covering 1.4%. The V gene's germline CDR1 is SEHNR and CDR2 FQNEAQ (reference sequence). There are 13 residues in the CDR3. V was pared by 5 bases and J by 5 bases, with 12 bases between. The chain uses TRBV7-9 and TRBJ1-2; the D gene is possibly TRBD1 (6 bases). This receptor was taken from a male donor in good health and CMV-seronegative. Input material: PBMCs. The CDR3 sequence is CASSRQEPYGYTF. The CDR3 coding sequence is TGTGCCAGCAGCAGACAGGAACCTTATGGCTACACCTTC.